This T cell receptor (beta chain) stems from a study of shared clonotypes between healthy human individuals. Study in general: Each donor's CD4 naive and CD4 memory cells filled three plates apiece, CD8 naive two, and CD8 memory one.

The CDR3 runs 16 residues. CDR1 and CDR2 from the germline V gene are SGHRS and YFSETQ. Trimming cost V 0 bases and J 9 bases; bases outside gene matches: 6. Libraries were prepared by immunoSEQ multiplex PCR; TCRdb keeps only in-frame clonotypes and omits some of them. The sample contains approximately 1.5 million clones, approximately 98.5% of which appear only once. The sequence was obtained from a man aged 25-45 years in good health. This chain connects TRBV5-1 to TRBJ2-3; 14 positions match TRBD2. The source material was naive CD4+ T cells sorted from blood. As for subset: CD45RA+ positively selected. The CDR3, as DNA: TGCGCCAGCAGCTTGGGACTAGCGGGAGGGGAATGGACGCAGTATTTT. As protein: CASSLGLAGGEWTQYF.